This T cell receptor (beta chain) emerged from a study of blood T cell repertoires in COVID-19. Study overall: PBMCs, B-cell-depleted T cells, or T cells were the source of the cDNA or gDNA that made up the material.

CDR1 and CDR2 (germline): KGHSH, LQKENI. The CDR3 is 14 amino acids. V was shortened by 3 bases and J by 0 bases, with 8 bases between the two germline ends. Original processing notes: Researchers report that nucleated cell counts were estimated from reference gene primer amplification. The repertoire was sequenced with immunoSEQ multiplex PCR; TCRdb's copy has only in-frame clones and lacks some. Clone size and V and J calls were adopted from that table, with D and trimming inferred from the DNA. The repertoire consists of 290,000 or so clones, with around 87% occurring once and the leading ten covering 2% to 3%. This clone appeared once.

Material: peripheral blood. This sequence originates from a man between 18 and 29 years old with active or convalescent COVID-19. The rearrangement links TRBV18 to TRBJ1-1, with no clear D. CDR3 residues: CASSPEPMNTEAFF. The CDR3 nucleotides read TGTGCCAGCTCACCGGAGCCCATGAACACTGAAGCTTTCTTT.